This T cell receptor beta chain originates from a study of metastatic and nonmetastatic thyroid tumors. The wider study: Comparative analysis of repertoires was undertaken across blood and tumor or nodule tissue obtained from malignant and benign thyroid patients. Study-wide points: The reported finding was significantly higher TCR beta diversity in malignant thyroid tumors relative to benign nodules, in blood and tumor.

In this sample, this clone turned up many times. Antigen: not known. CDR3 length equals 16 residues. Germline trimming cut 4 bases from V and 7 bases from J; bases unmatched to any gene: 12. Germline loops: CDR1 SEHNR, CDR2 FQNEAQ (reference sequence). Authors' processing steps: To classify distant metastasis in papillary thyroid cancer, a model was built from CDR3 differences across clinicopathological groups. TCRdb recomputed clones from the PCR reads via MiXCR. The authors' filters were not applied to this entry. The table records 25,000 to 30,000 clones, about 15% of them present only once. Before thyroid surgery, none of the patients had received any treatment.

This chain links TRBV7-9 with TRBJ2-1; 8 bases match TRBD2. Sample: blood. This sequence was found in a female donor with papillary thyroid cancer or a benign thyroid nodule (not recorded which). Some clones in this sample may be carry-over from other donors' samples. The CDR3, as DNA: TGTGCCAGCAGCTCCCCGGGGCGCGGGAGGTCGAATGAGCAGTTCTTC. Translation gives CASSSPGRGRSNEQFF. The variable domain in full, completed from reference TRBV7-9 and TRBJ2-1, reads DTGVSQNPRHKITKRGQNVTFRCDPISEHNRLYWYRQTLGQGPEFLTYFQNEAQLEKSRLLSDRFSAERPKGSFSTLEIQRTEQGDSAMYLCASSSPGRGRSNEQFFGPGTRLTVL.